One T cell receptor (beta chain) is described in this entry. The target antigen is unknown. This sample stems from a study of shared clonotypes between healthy human individuals. Study observations and caveats: Around 5% of naive CD4 clonotypes were shared across several donors. Expectations were that clonotype sharing among donors would be affected by sequencing depth.

Genomic DNA (from each subset) was split evenly across several immunoSEQ plates. Assay: immunoSEQ multiplex PCR; the TCRdb copy retains only in-frame clones and omits some. The repertoire has about 960,000 clones, 76% of them found once; the top ten carry roughly 1.5%. This CDR3 comprises 14 residues. From germline, CDR1 is MDHEN and CDR2 SYDVKM. V lost 2 bases, J lost 6 bases, and 10 bases lay in between. CD45RA-negative memory and CD45RA+ naive subsets were split from the CD4+ cells. The source material was memory CD4+ T cells sorted from blood. Noted subset: CD45RA-negative fraction. This TCR derives from a man younger than 35 in good health. J is TRBJ2-2 and V is TRBV28, with D possibly being TRBD2 (5 bases). CDR3 sequence: CASSLPPSPGELFF. CDR3 in DNA: TGTGCCAGCAGTTTACCCCCTAGCCCCGGGGAGCTGTTTTTT.